These 3 T cell receptor beta chains came from one sample sequenced in a study of blood T cells in healthy people across ages. A sample-barcoded 5' primer and a J-beta primer mix were used in a second PCR of roughly 6 to 11 cycles. MiXCR, applied by TCRdb to the 5' RACE reads, yields one record per CDR3 protein. The table records about 800,000 distinct CDR3 sequences, roughly 60% of them present only once. The specimen was blood. The source is a man in his thirties or forties in good health.

This clonotype was seen only a few times. This chain joins TRBV12-3 or TRBV12-4 and TRBJ2-7, with a possible D match to TRBD1 (5 bases). V dropped 2 bases and J dropped 3 bases, with 11 bases sitting between them. The CDR3 is 14 amino acids. CDR3 nucleotide sequence: TGTGCCAGCAGTTTACCCGGACAAAGCTACGAGCAGTACTTC. Amino acid sequence: CASSLPGQSYEQYF.

The chain couples TRBV3-1 to TRBJ2-7; perhaps TRBD2 as D (5 bases). TRBJ2-5 explains the end of the DNA better; the J call may be wrong. Germline loops: CDR1 LGHDT, CDR2 YNNKEL (reference sequence). CDR3 length equals 17 residues. CDR3 residues: CASSQLKERKTGETQYF. The CDR3 DNA reads TGTGCCAGCAGCCAATTGAAGGAGCGGAAGACCGGAGAGACCCAGTACTTC.

The chain is built from TRBV20-1 and TRBJ2-5, with 10 bases matching TRBD2. The CDR3 has 17 amino acids. Germline V gene data show CDR1 as DFQATT and CDR2 as SNEGSKA (reference sequence). V shed 0 bases, J shed 13 bases, and the junction held 20 bases outside the gene matches. The CDR3 spells CSARELASGSTQEIRYF. The DNA for the CDR3 is TGCAGTGCTAGAGAACTGGCTAGCGGGAGTACACAAGAGATCCGGTACTTC.